This TCR beta chain came from a study of shared clonotypes between healthy human individuals. Whole-study results and caveats: Across four donors, naive CD4 shared around 5.3%, naive CD8 more than 3%, memory CD4 about 2.5%, memory CD8 around 0.42%.

This clone appeared once. Its antigen is unknown. Replicate PCRs for sorted subsets used around 200 ng DNA; this equaled 25,000 to 30,000 T cell genomes. Sequencing was performed with immunoSEQ multiplex PCR; in TCRdb, only in-frame clones are kept and a portion is missing. The data show under 1,100,000 clones, 70% to 80% seen once. Trimming took off 6 bases at V and 3 bases at J, with 10 bases between the two ends. The CDR3 has 13 residues. The germline gives CDR1 SNHLY, CDR2 FYNNEI. The sequenced sample consisted of memory CD4+ T cells sorted from blood. As for subset: CD45RA-negative fraction. The chain carries TRBV2 and TRBJ2-3, with a weak D call TRBD1 (5 bases). This TCR was recovered from a man aged 18 to 29 in good health. CDR3 in DNA: TGTGCCAGCAGCCCGACAGTAACAGATACGCAGTATTTT. Protein product: CASSPTVTDTQYF.